This passage covers 2 T cell receptor beta chains from one sample sequenced in a study of blood T cells in healthy people across ages. Together with a sample-barcoded 5' primer, a J-beta primer mix was included in a second PCR lasting about 6 to 11 cycles. MiXCR was run by TCRdb on the 5' RACE reads, yielding one entry per CDR3 protein. Found here are roughly 800,000 distinct CDR3 sequences, nearly 60% of them singletons; the top ten hold over 20%. Sequencing used blood. These receptors were taken from a man younger than 45 in good health.

This chain links TRBV7-2 with TRBJ2-3; D uncertain. Germline values: CDR1 SGHTA, CDR2 FQGNSA. Trimming cost V 2 bases and J 0 bases, with 12 bases left between them. This CDR3 is built from 16 residues. The CDR3 coding sequence is TGTGCCAGCAGCTTACAGGCCGGTTCTAGCACAGATACGCAGTATTTT. Protein product: CASSLQAGSSTDTQYF.

The chain combines TRBV7-2 with TRBJ1-6; D is unresolved. CDR1 and CDR2 (germline): SGHTA, FQGNSA. Trimming removed 1 base at V and 14 bases at J, with 12 bases between. The length of the CDR3 is 13 residues. CDR3 nucleotides: TGTGCCAGCAGCTTAGTTCAGTACCAGGCCCTCCACTTT. Translated: CASSLVQYQALHF.